The sequence of this TCR beta chain was determined in a study of T cell repertoires in cytomegalovirus infection. Overall study findings and caveats: HLA-C-restricted CMV clonotypes gave the most frequent clonotype in two of eight donors.

Germline values: CDR1 SGHVS, CDR2 FNYEAQ. V lost 1 base to trimming and J lost 3 bases, with 21 bases between them. This CDR3 region has 19 residues. On this clonotype itself: Its antigen is still unknown.

From the reads, TCRdb called clonotypes with MiXCR, one entry per CDR3 protein. In the table there are hundreds of thousands of distinct CDR3 sequences, approximately 30% of which are singletons. J is TRBJ2-2 and V is TRBV7-6; D is unclear. The material sequenced was cultured CD8+ T cells from PBMCs, taken from culture after CMV antigen stimulation. The source is a human donor in good health (CMV status not recorded). Some clones in this sample may be carry-over from other donors' samples. CDR3 sequence (DNA): TGTGCCAGCAGCTTAGAGAGACACGCCACTCGACCCGACACCGGGGAGCTGTTTTTT. It codes for CASSLERHATRPDTGELFF.